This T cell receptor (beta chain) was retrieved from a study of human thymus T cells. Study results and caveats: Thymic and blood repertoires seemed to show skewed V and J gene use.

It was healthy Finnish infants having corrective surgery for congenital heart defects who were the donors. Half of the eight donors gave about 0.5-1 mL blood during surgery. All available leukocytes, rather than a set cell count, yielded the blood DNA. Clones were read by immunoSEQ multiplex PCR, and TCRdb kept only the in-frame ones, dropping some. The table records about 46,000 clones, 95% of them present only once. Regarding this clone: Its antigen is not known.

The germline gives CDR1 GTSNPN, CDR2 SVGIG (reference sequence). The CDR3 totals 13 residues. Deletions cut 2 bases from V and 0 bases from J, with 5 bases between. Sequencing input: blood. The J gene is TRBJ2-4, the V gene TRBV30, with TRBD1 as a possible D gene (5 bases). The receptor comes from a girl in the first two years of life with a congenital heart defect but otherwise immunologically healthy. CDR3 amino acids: CAWSQGAKNIQYF. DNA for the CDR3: TGTGCCTGGAGTCAGGGAGCCAAAAACATTCAGTACTTC.